Presented here are 2 T cell receptor beta chains from one specimen sequenced in a study of shared clonotypes between healthy human individuals. Here immunoSEQ multiplex PCR was the method, and the copy in TCRdb shows in-frame clones only, minus some. In the table there are 1,400,000 or so clones, 98% of which are singletons. Sequencing input: naive CD4+ T cells sorted from blood. Indicated subset: CD45RA+ positively selected. These receptors were obtained from a man aged 30 to 45 in good health.

In nucleotides, the CDR3 is TGCGCCAGCAGCCCCGGGACAGACTACCAAGAGACCCAGTACTTC. Residues: CASSPGTDYQETQYF. The chain combines TRBV5-1 with TRBJ2-5; 7 positions match TRBD1. Unmatched junction bases numbered 6, after V lost 4 bases and J lost 0 bases. Germline lookup yields CDR1 SGHRS and CDR2 YFSETQ. CDR3 length equals 15 residues.

This clone was picked up one time. The chain has TRBV18 and TRBJ1-1; possibly TRBD1 for D (5 bases). V was trimmed by 2 bases and J by 0 bases, leaving 13 bases between them. CDR1 and CDR2 (germline): KGHSH, LQKENI. The CDR3 contains 16 residues. This chain's CDR3 is CASSPSIAGMNTEAFF. CDR3 nucleotide sequence: TGTGCCAGCTCACCATCCATTGCAGGGATGAACACTGAAGCTTTCTTT.